A selection of T cell receptor beta chains follows, all from one sample in a study of identical twins. TCRdb re-derived calls from the 5' RACE reads in MiXCR, one entry per CDR3 protein. The sample has 420,000 or so distinct CDR3 sequences; around a sixth are singletons. The source material was naive T cells sorted from blood. The receptors come from a man in his fifties in good health. CDR3s include the opening cysteine and the closing phenylalanine or tryptophan. A D gene is named only where the DNA matches it firmly. Not all rows give a size; the values are once, few, many and, for expanded clones, a class.

NA	TRBJ2-5	NA	13	TRBV12-3/TRBV12-4	TGTGCCAGCAAGGTCACGATGGCAGAGACCCAGTACTTC	CASKVTMAETQYF
many	TRBJ1-1	TRBD1	11	TRBV20-1	TGCAGTGCTGTACGACAGGGTGGAGCTTTCTTT	CSAVRQGGAFF
few	TRBJ1-3	NA	17	TRBV10-3	TGTGCCATCAGTGAGTCGTTCAGCCGGATCTCTGGAAACACCATATATTTT	CAISESFSRISGNTIYF
NA	TRBJ1-1	NA	13	TRBV12-3/TRBV12-4	TGTGCCAGCAGTACAGTAACGAACACTGAAGCTTTCTTT	CASSTVTNTEAFF
few	TRBJ2-1	TRBD1	14	TRBV20-1	TGCAGTGCTCGGGGACAGGGTTTTATGAATGAGCAGTTCTTC	CSARGQGFMNEQFF
few	TRBJ2-7	TRBD2	15	TRBV20-1	TGCAGTGCTACCCGCGGACTAGCGGAATCCTACGAGCAGTACTTC	CSATRGLAESYEQYF
few	TRBJ2-7	TRBD2	15	TRBV20-1	TGCAGTGCTCGAGGACTAGCGGGAGACACCTACGAGCAGTACTTC	CSARGLAGDTYEQYF
few	TRBJ2-2	TRBD2	16	TRBV12-3/TRBV12-4	TGTGCCAGCAAACGTAGCGGGGGGGCCCCCCCCGGGGAGCTGTTTTTT	CASKRSGGAPPGELFF
NA	TRBJ1-1	TRBD1	15	TRBV6-5	TGTGCCAGCAGTTACGCGGGACAGGGAAGCACTGAAGCTTTCTTT	CASSYAGQGSTEAFF
many	TRBJ2-5	NA	13	TRBV5-1	TGCGCCAGCAGGCCAGGAGGTTCGGAGACCCAGTACTTC	CASRPGGSETQYF
few	TRBJ1-3	NA	17	TRBV4-3	TGCGCCAGCAGCCAAGTCAGGGGACGGAATCTTGGAAACACCATATATTTT	CASSQVRGRNLGNTIYF
few	TRBJ2-5	NA	13	TRBV20-1	TGCAGTGCTATGGGGCGGGTGAGGGAGACCCAGTACTTC	CSAMGRVRETQYF
NA	TRBJ2-4	TRBD1	14	TRBV20-1	TGCAGTGCTAGAAAGGACAGGGATGGAAACATTCAGTACTTC	CSARKDRDGNIQYF
few	TRBJ2-7	TRBD1	14	TRBV6-1	TGTGCCAGCAGTCCCCCGGGACAGGGCTCCGAGCAGTACTTC	CASSPPGQGSEQYF
few	TRBJ1-1	NA	13	TRBV12-5	TGTGCTAGTGGGTTGGACAGTTACACTGAAGCTTTCTTT	CASGLDSYTEAFF
many	TRBJ2-5	NA	16	TRBV7-8	TGTGCCAGCAGCTTAGCTGCTGGCCTCGCGATGGAGACCCAGTACTTC	CASSLAAGLAMETQYF
few	TRBJ1-6	NA	16	TRBV12-3/TRBV12-4	TGTGCCAGCAGAAATAGCTTTACGGGTTATAATTCACCCCTCCACTTT	CASRNSFTGYNSPLHF
NA	TRBJ2-2	TRBD2	16	TRBV4-1	TGCGCCAGCAGCCAAGATCAGCGGGGAAAGGCCGGGGAGCTGTTTTTT	CASSQDQRGKAGELFF